This paragraph reports one T cell receptor beta chain. The junction departs from germline at one end; a sequencing error may be responsible. These data originate in a study of T cell changes during pregnancy in multiple sclerosis. This CDR3 comprises 12 residues. Per germline, CDR1 KGHSH and CDR2 LQKENI. Assay used: immunoSEQ multiplex PCR; TCRdb lists only in-frame clones, some missing. Of 50,000 to 70,000 clones listed, roughly 92% were seen once; the top ten hold roughly 1.4%. V and J are TRBV18 and TRBJ1-3, with 8 bases that match TRBD1. The TCR originated in a female donor with multiple sclerosis, enrolled in a pregnancy study. The material was peripheral blood, obtained in the second trimester of pregnancy. DNA of the CDR3: TGTGCCAGCTCACAACAGGACAGGGTGCGGCATTTT. It encodes CASSQQDRVRHF.